The 12 T cell receptor beta chains given below trace back to one sample, sequenced in a study of cytomegalovirus exposure and HLA in healthy donors. The PCR was carried out with 60 Vbeta primers and 13 Jbeta primers. Clones were read by immunoSEQ multiplex PCR, and TCRdb kept only the in-frame ones, dropping some. The sample lists 95,000 to 150,000 clones, approximately 67% occurring once. Sequenced material: PBMCs. These receptors all stem from a man aged 18 to 29 in good health and CMV-seronegative.

The chain is built from TRBV19 and TRBJ2-1, with 10 bases aligning to TRBD1. Trimming removed 6 bases from V and 9 bases from J; junction bases left unmatched: 5. Per the germline V gene, CDR1 is LNHDA and CDR2 is SQIVND (reference sequence). The CDR3 loop spans 13 amino acids. This CDR3 is CASSPGQGSEQFF. The CDR3 DNA reads as TGTGCCAGTAGCCCGGGACAGGGGAGTGAGCAGTTCTTC.

This clone has only one observation. The V call is TRBV19, the J call TRBJ2-2; 7 bases match TRBD1. Germline trimming cut 4 bases from V and 7 bases from J; bases unmatched to any gene: 9. Germline CDR1 reads LNHDA; CDR2 reads SQIVND (reference sequence). CDR3 length equals 15 residues. The CDR3 spells CASSTAGGRFGELFF. The CDR3 DNA reads as TGTGCCAGTAGTACGGCAGGGGGTAGATTCGGGGAGCTGTTTTTT.

This clone was found a few times. CDR3 loop: CASSATGGPNTEAFF. In nucleotides, the CDR3 is TGTGCCAGCAGCGCGACAGGGGGCCCGAACACTGAAGCTTTCTTT. J is TRBJ1-1 and V is TRBV9; 10 nucleotides line up with TRBD1. Trimming removed 3 bases from V and 1 base from J; junction bases left unmatched: 3. Germline CDR1 reads SGDLS; CDR2 reads YYNGEE. The CDR3 runs to 15 residues.

CDR3 DNA sequence: TGCGCCAGCAGTCATCTTTCGGGACAGGAGCCGAACACCGGGGAGCTGTTTTTT. The encoded protein is CASSHLSGQEPNTGELFF. The rearrangement joins TRBV23-1 to TRBJ2-2, with 8 nucleotides matching TRBD1. TRBV23-1 is flagged as an ORF with uncertain function. The V gene end was trimmed by 3 bases and the J gene end by 0 bases; junction bases not matched to a gene: 9. This CDR3 spans 18 amino acids.

This clone was counted only a few times. Other DNA sequences in the same sample also yield this CDR3. The chain employs TRBV6-5 and TRBJ1-5; 7 bases map to TRBD1. From germline, CDR1 is MNHEY and CDR2 SVGAGI. With V trimmed by 6 bases and J by 4 bases, 0 bases remained unmatched. The CDR3 extends over 12 amino acids. The CDR3 coding sequence is TGTGCCAGCAGGACAGGGAATCAGCCCCAGCATTTT. Its protein product is CASRTGNQPQHF.

The CDR3 DNA sequence: TGCGCCAGTACGTGGATAGCGGGGAGTAGCACAGATACGCAGTATTTT. Translating gives CASTWIAGSSTDTQYF. This chain joins TRBV5-1 and TRBJ2-3, with 8 bases identical to TRBD2. CDR3 length: 16 residues. In germline, CDR1 is SGHRS, CDR2 YFSETQ. Trimming took 8 bases from V and 0 from J; bases not matched to a gene: 11.

This clone has only one observation. This chain uses TRBV5-4 with TRBJ2-7, with 11 bases aligning to TRBD2. Germline CDR1 is SGHNT and CDR2 is YYREEE (reference sequence). V dropped 0 bases and J dropped 5; count of bases not matched to a gene: 4. The CDR3 runs 15 residues. As DNA, the CDR3 is TGTGCCAGCAGCTTGGTTCTAGCGGGAGGCCACGAGCAGTACTTC. Its translation is CASSLVLAGGHEQYF.

V gene TRBV5-3 combines with J gene TRBJ1-5, with D possibly TRBD1 on 6 matching bases. TRBV5-3 is recorded as an ORF, its role being uncertain. The CDR3 runs to 14 residues. Trimming cost V 8 bases and J 0 bases, with 12 bases left between them. This chain's CDR3 is CASKQGNSNQPQHF. The CDR3 DNA follows: TGTGCCAGTAAGCAGGGGAATAGCAATCAGCCCCAGCATTTT.

The gene calls are TRBV4-1 and TRBJ2-7, with 7 bases identical to TRBD1. CDR3 size: 12 residues. CDR1 is MGHRA and CDR2 is YSYEKL in the germline V gene. V lost 1 base to trimming and J lost 9 bases; unmatched junction nucleotides: 3. CDR3 bases: TGCGCCAGCAGCCAAGGACAGGGTCGGCAGTACTTC. Protein: CASSQGQGRQYF.

The V and J genes are TRBV28 and TRBJ2-1; 7 nucleotides agree with TRBD2. The V and J ends lost 7 bases and 1 base, in that order; junction bases with no gene match: 10. The CDR3 is made up of 16 amino acids. Germline V gene sequence: CDR1 MDHEN, CDR2 SYDVKM. DNA for the CDR3: TGTGCCAGCACCCTTTCCCAGGGAGGGTCCTACAATGAGCAGTTCTTC. Its translation is CASTLSQGGSYNEQFF.

The chain combines TRBV13 with TRBJ1-2, with unresolved D. Germline-derived CDR1 and CDR2 are PRHDT and FYEKMQ (reference sequence). Trimming removed 5 bases from V and 4 bases from J, with 17 bases in between. This CDR3 has 15 residues. The chain's CDR3 is CASSPARGASYGYTF. As DNA, the CDR3 is TGTGCCAGCAGCCCAGCCCGGGGTGCATCCTATGGCTACACCTTC.

V and J are TRBV6-6 and TRBJ2-5; D is uncertain. The J call is doubtful: the DNA matches TRBJ2-7 better. The CDR3 extends over 11 amino acids. Per the germline V gene, CDR1 is MNHNY and CDR2 is SVGAGI (reference sequence). CDR3 protein: CASSYLGEQYF. The CDR3, as DNA: TGTGCCAGCAGTTACCTGGGCGAGCAGTACTTC.